The clone carrying this T cell receptor (beta chain) occurred a few times. The entry originates in a study of T cells after yellow fever vaccination. Via MiXCR, TCRdb re-called the 5' RACE reads, giving one row per CDR3 protein. The table has approximately 340,000 distinct CDR3 sequences, approximately 9% seen once. Trimming stripped 6 bases from V and 1 base from J, with 10 bases between. The V gene's germline CDR1 is SGHNT and CDR2 YYREEE (reference sequence). This CDR3 is 13 amino acids long. This material consisted of PBMCs, taken on the day of the first yellow fever vaccination. The V and J genes are TRBV5-4 and TRBJ1-1; no firm D call. The TCR was taken from a man between 18 and 29 years old who received the YFV17D yellow fever vaccine. CDR3 region: CASTEQANTEAFF. Written as DNA, the CDR3 is TGTGCCAGCACCGAGCAGGCGAACACTGAAGCTTTCTTT. The complete variable domain, with remaining parts taken from reference TRBV5-4 and TRBJ1-1, reads ETGVTQSPTHLIKTRGQQVTLRCSSQSGHNTVSWYQQALGQGPQFIFQYYREEENGRGNFPPRFSGLQFPNYSSELNVNALELDDSALYLCASTEQANTEAFFGQGTRLTVV.